The rows below give T cell receptor beta chains drawn from one sample of a study of blood T cells in healthy people across ages. TCRdb reprocessed the 5' RACE reads via MiXCR and lists one record per CDR3 protein. The sample contains about 970,000 distinct CDR3 sequences, roughly 51% of which appear only once. The sequenced sample consisted of blood. The receptors originated from a woman in her fifties or sixties in good health. CDR3s include the opening cysteine and the closing phenylalanine or tryptophan. A D gene is named only where the DNA matches it firmly. Expanded clones get a size class; other rows say once, few or many, or leave the size out.

>TRBJ2-5|.|11|.|TRBV20-1
CSARVLGMRYF
TGCAGTGCTAGAGTTTTAGGGATGAGGTACTTC
>TRBJ1-2|once|12|.|TRBV7-3
CASGVPNYGYTF
TGTGCCAGCGGCGTTCCTAACTATGGCTACACCTTC
>TRBJ2-7|.|16|.|TRBV24-1
CATSDLNGKGVYEQYF
TGTGCCACCAGTGATTTGAACGGAAAGGGGGTATACGAGCAGTACTTC
>TRBJ2-7|.|16|.|TRBV28
CASSPNLFGADYEQYF
TGTGCCAGCAGTCCAAACCTGTTCGGGGCTGACTACGAGCAGTACTTC
>TRBJ2-2|.|14|.|TRBV7-2
CASSLLGKGGELFF
TGTGCCAGCAGCTTATTAGGGAAGGGCGGGGAGCTGTTTTTT
>TRBJ2-3|few|14|.|TRBV5-1
CASSRGTAADTQYF
TGCGCCAGCAGCCGAGGGACGGCGGCAGATACGCAGTATTTT
>TRBJ2-5|.|11|.|TRBV30
CAWGKQETQYF
TGTGCCTGGGGGAAACAAGAGACCCAGTACTTC
>TRBJ2-1|.|14|.|TRBV29-1
CSVVGTHSYNEQFF
TGCAGCGTTGTTGGGACCCACTCCTACAATGAGCAGTTCTTC
>TRBJ2-3|.|13|.|TRBV5-8
CASRPLPVDTQYF
TGTGCCAGCAGACCTCTTCCAGTAGATACGCAGTATTTT
>TRBJ2-1|few|16|.|TRBV7-2
CASSLSSALAYNEQFF
TGTGCCAGCAGCTTAAGTTCGGCCTTAGCCTACAATGAGCAGTTCTTC
>TRBJ2-1|.|18|TRBD2|TRBV18
CASSPPNPLAGVTHEQFF
TGTGCCAGCTCACCACCTAATCCGCTAGCGGGAGTCACGCATGAGCAGTTCTTC
>TRBJ2-7|.|14|.|TRBV6-2/TRBV6-3
CASSDGGPPYEQYF
TGTGCCAGCAGTGACGGCGGACCTCCCTACGAGCAGTACTTC
>TRBJ2-5|many|12|.|TRBV6-2/TRBV6-3
CASSEKRETQYF
TGTGCCAGCAGTGAGAAGAGGGAGACCCAGTACTTC
>TRBJ2-1|few|14|.|TRBV5-1
CASSPRGANSEQFF
TGCGCCAGCAGCCCCAGGGGGGCGAATAGTGAGCAGTTCTTC
>TRBJ2-1|once|19|TRBD2|TRBV6-1
CVSSREYRGLAGTYNEQFF
TGTGTCAGCAGTAGGGAATACAGAGGACTAGCGGGGACATACAATGAGCAGTTCTTC
>TRBJ1-1|few|12|TRBD1|TRBV29-1
CSVEGTGGEAFF
TGCAGCGTTGAAGGGACAGGGGGTGAAGCTTTCTTT
>TRBJ2-1|few|12|TRBD2|TRBV29-1
CSVDGRMNEQFF
TGCAGCGTTGACGGGAGGATGAATGAGCAGTTCTTC
>TRBJ2-7|.|16|.|TRBV7-9
CASSLAVTFSIYEQYF
TGTGCCAGCAGCTTAGCGGTGACCTTCTCCATCTACGAGCAGTACTTC
>TRBJ2-5|.|16|TRBD2|TRBV2
CASSPGLAGDFETQYF
TGTGCCAGCAGTCCCGGACTAGCGGGAGATTTTGAGACCCAGTACTTC